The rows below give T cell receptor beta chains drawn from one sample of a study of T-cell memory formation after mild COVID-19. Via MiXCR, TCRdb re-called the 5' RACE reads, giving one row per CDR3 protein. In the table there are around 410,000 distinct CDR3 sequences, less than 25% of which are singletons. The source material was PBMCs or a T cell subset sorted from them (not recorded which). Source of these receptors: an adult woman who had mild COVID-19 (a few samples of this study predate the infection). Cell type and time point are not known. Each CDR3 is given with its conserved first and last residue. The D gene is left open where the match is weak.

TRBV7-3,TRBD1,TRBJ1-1,CASSLKPGQGTEAFF
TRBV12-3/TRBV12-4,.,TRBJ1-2,CATLENYGYTF
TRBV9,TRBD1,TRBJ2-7,CASSVGSGGGPYEQYF
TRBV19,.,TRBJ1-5,CASSMGRGQPQHF
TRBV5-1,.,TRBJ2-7,CASAERTVNEQYF
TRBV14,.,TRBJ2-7,CASSQEPPASLTYF
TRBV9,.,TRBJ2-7,CASSVEDTHYEQYF
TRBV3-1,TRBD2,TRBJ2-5,CASSQVTGTSGEVRETQYF
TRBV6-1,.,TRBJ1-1,CASSDPPVNTEAFF
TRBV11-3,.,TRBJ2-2,CASSFRGGSTGELFF
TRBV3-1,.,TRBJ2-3,CASSQGSPVNTQYF
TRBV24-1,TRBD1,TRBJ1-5,CATSRQGSGQPQHF
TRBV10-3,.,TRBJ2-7,CAISESGGSSYEQYF
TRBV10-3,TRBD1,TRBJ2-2,CAIWDREAGELFF
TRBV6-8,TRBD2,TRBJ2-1,CASSPTGSGRAWNEQFF
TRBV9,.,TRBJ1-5,CASSSSSGNQPQHF
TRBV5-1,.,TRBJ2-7,CASSLELSPSYEQYF
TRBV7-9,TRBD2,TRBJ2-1,CASSLLAGVVSDEQFF
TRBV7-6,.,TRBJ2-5,CASSTLETQYF
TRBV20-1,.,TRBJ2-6,CSARPRGNGANVLTF
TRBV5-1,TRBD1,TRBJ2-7,CASSGTEDYEQYF
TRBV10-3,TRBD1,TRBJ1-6,CAIGTGSPLHF
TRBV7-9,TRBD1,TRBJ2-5,CASSVTGGAETQYF
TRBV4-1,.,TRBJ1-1,CASSQDSGTGTGAFF
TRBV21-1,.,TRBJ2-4,CASSPHPLLAKNIQYF
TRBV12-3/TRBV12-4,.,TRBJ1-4,CASSSLSAINEKLFF
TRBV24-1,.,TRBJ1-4,CATSEQGMNEKLFF
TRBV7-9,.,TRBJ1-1,CASSSGWGTEAFF
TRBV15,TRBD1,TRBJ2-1,CATSRPQGATDEQFF
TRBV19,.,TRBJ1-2,CASSAQDSLLYGYTF
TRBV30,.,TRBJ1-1,CAWTPSFYTEAFF
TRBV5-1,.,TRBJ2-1,CATGPQTSSYNEQFF
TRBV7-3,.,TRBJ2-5,CASSLTRSEGTQYF
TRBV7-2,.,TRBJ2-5,CASSLVSSDETQYF
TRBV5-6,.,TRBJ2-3,CASSPQYGGVGTDTQYF
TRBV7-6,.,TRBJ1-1,CASSLDTGSTEAFF
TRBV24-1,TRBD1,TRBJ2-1,CATRLTGFNEQFF
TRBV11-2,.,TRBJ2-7,CASSNSIAYEQYF
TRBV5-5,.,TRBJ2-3,CASSLGPGVTDTQYF
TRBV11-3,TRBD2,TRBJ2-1,CASSFGRSSYNEQFF
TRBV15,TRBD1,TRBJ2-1,CATSSRTGPYNEQFF
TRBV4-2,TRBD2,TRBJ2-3,CASSQVGLAGVADTQYF
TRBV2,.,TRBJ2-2,CATRRSSNTGELFF
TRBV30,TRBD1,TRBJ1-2,CAWSATGADGYTF
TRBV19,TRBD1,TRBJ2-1,CASSIGRGLYEQFF
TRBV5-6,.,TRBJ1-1,CASSRRNIEAFF
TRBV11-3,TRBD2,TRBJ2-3,CASRSYSGSYTDTQYF
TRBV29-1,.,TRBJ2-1,CSVVKGSDNEQFF
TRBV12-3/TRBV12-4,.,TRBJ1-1,CASSPTGLQMNTEAFF
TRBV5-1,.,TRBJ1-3,CASSLDNTGNTIYF